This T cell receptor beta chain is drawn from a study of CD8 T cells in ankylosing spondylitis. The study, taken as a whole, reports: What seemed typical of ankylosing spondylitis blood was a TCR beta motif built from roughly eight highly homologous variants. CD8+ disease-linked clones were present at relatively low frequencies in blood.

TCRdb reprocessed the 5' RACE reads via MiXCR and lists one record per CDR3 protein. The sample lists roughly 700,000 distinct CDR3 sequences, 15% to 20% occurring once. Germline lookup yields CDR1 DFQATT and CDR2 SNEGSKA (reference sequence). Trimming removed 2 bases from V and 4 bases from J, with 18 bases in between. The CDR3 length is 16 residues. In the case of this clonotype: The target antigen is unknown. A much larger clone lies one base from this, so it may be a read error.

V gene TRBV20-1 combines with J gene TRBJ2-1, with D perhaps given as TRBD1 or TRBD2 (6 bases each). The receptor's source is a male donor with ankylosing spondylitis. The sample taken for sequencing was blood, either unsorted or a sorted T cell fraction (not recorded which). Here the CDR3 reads CSARNLGGLLYNEQFF. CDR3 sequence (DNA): TGCAGTGCTAGAAACCTGGGGGGCTTACTTTACAATGAGCAGTTCTTC.